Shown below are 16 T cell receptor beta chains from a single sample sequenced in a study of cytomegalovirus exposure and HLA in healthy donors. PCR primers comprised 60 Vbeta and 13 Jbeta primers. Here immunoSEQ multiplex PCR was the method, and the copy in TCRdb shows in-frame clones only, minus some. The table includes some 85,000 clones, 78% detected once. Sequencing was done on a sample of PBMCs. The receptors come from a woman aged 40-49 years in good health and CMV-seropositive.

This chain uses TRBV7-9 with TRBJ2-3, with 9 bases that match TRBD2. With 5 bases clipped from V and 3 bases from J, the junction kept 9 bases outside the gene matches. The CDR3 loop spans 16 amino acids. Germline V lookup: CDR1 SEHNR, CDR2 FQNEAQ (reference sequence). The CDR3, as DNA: TGTGCCAGCAGCCCCCCGGGACTAGCAAAAACAGATACGCAGTATTTT. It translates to CASSPPGLAKTDTQYF.

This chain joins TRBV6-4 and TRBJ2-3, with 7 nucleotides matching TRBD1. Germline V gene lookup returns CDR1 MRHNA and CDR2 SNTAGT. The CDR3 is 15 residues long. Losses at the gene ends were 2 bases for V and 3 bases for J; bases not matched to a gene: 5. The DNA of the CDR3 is TGTGCCAGCAGTGACGACCCGGGACAGACAGATACGCAGTATTTT. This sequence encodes CASSDDPGQTDTQYF.

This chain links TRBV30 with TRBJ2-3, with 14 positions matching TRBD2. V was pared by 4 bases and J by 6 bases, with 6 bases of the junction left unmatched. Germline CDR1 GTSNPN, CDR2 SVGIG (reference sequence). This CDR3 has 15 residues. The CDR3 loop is CAWTPGLAGVDTQYF. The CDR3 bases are TGTGCCTGGACTCCGGGACTAGCGGGAGTTGATACGCAGTATTTT.

The chain's CDR3 is CASSTQAGDYGYTF. The DNA of the CDR3 is TGTGCCAGCAGTACCCAAGCAGGGGACTATGGCTACACCTTC. This chain joins TRBV27 and TRBJ1-2; a weak D match, TRBD1 (6 bases). The CDR3 sequence is 14 residues long. The V and J ends lost 5 bases and 3 bases respectively, with 13 bases between them. Germline V gene lookup returns CDR1 MNHEY and CDR2 SMNVEV (reference sequence).

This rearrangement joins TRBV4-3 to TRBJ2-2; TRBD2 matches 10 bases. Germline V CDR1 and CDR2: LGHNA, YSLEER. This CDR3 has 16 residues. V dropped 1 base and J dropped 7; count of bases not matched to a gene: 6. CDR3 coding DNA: TGCGCCAGCAGCCAAGGAACTAGCGGGATGGGCGGGGAGCTGTTTTTT. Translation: CASSQGTSGMGGELFF.

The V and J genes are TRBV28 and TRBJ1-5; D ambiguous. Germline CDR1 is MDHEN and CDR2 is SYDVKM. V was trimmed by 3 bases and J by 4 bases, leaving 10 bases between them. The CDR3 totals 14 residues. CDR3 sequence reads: CASSLPGVNQPQHF. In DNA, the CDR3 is TGTGCCAGCAGTTTGCCCGGGGTGAATCAGCCCCAGCATTTT. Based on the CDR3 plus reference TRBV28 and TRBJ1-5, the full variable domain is DVKVTQSSRYLVKRTGEKVFLECVQDMDHENMFWYRQDPGLGLRLIYFSYDVKMKEKGDIPEGYSVSREKKERFSLILESASTNQTSMYLCASSLPGVNQPQHFGDGTRLSIL.

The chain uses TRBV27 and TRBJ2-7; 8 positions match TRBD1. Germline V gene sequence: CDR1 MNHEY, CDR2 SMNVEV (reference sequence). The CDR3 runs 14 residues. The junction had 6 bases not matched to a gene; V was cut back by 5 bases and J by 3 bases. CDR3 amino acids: CASSVQGVGYEQYF. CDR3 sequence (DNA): TGTGCCAGCAGTGTACAGGGGGTCGGCTACGAGCAGTACTTC.

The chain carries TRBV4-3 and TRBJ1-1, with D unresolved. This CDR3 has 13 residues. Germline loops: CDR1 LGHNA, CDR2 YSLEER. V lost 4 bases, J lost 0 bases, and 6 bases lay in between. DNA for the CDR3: TGCGCCAGCAGCCGCGACATGAACACTGAAGCTTTCTTT. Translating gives CASSRDMNTEAFF.

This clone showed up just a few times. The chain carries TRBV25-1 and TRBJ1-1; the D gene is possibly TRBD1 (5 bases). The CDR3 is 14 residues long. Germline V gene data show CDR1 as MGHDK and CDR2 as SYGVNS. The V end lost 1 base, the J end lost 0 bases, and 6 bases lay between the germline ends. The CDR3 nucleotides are TGTGCCAGCAGTGAATGGGGGGTGAACACTGAAGCTTTCTTT. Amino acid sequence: CASSEWGVNTEAFF.

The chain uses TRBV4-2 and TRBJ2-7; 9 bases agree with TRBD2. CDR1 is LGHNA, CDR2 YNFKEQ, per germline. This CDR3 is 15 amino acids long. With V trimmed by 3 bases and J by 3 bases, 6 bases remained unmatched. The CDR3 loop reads CASSQGSGGLYEQYF. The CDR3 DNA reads TGTGCCAGCAGCCAGGGAAGCGGGGGGCTCTACGAGCAGTACTTC.

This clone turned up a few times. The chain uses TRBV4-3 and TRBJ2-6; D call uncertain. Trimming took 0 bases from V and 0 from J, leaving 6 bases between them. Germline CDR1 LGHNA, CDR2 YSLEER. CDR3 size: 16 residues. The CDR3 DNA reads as TGCGCCAGCAGCCAAGAAGGAGCCTCTGGGGCCAACGTCCTGACTTTC. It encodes CASSQEGASGANVLTF.

The CDR3 coding sequence is TGTGCCAGTAATTGGATTGACTATAGCAATCAGCCCCAGCATTTT. Translated: CASNWIDYSNQPQHF. The chain links TRBV19 to TRBJ1-5; the D is unclear. Germline values: CDR1 LNHDA, CDR2 SQIVND (reference sequence). The V end lost 7 bases, the J end lost 0 bases, and 13 bases lay between the germline ends. The CDR3 totals 15 residues. Together with reference TRBV19 and TRBJ1-5, the CDR3 gives the full variable domain: DGGITQSPKYLFRKEGQNVTLSCEQNLNHDAMYWYRQDPGQGLRLIYYSQIVNDFQKGDIAEGYSVSREKKESFPLTVTSAQKNPTAFYLCASNWIDYSNQPQHFGDGTRLSIL.

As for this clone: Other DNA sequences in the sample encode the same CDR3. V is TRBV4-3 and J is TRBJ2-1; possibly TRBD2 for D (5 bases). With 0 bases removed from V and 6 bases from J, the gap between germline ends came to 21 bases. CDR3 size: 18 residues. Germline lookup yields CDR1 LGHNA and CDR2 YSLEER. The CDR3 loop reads CASSQDSRRNPIGNEQFF. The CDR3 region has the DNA TGCGCCAGCAGCCAAGATTCGAGGAGGAACCCGATAGGCAATGAGCAGTTCTTC.

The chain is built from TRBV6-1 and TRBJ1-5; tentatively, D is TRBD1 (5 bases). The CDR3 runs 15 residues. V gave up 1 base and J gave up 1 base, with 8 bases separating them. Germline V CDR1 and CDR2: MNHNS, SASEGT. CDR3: CASSEVAGSNQPQHF. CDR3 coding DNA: TGTGCCAGCAGTGAAGTAGCAGGGAGCAATCAGCCCCAGCATTTT.

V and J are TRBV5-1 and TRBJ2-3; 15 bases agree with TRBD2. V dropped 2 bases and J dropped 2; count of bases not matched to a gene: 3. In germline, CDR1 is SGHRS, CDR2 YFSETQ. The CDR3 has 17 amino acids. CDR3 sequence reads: CASSLGLAGGFTDTQYF. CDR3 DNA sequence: TGCGCCAGCAGCTTAGGACTAGCGGGAGGGTTCACAGATACGCAGTATTTT.

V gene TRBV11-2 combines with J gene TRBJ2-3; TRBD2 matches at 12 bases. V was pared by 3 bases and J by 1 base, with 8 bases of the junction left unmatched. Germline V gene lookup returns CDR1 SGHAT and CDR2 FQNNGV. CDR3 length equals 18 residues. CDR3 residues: CASSFQGGTSGRTDTQYF. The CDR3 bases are TGTGCCAGCAGCTTCCAAGGTGGGACTAGCGGGCGCACAGATACGCAGTATTTT.